This T cell receptor (beta chain) was recorded in a study of T cells in Graves' hyperthyroidism and ophthalmopathy (dated by TCRdb to about 2019). Study-level background: Peripheral blood was collected at initial diagnosis, before any treatment. To identify TCR V-J signatures that set the groups apart, the researchers used a discovery cohort of 95 to 100 patients, made up of under 50 with Graves' ophthalmopathy and some 58 with stable Graves' hyperthyroidism. An independent validation cohort of around 19 hyperthyroidism patients and about 16 patients who later progressed to ophthalmopathy tested prospective prediction of ophthalmopathy. The 75 to 100 discovery patients were divided at random into training and test sets in a 7:3 ratio. In addition, the study compared T-cell repertoires in thyroid tissue and in blood from several Graves' hyperthyroidism patients. After sampling, hyperthyroidism patients received methimazole starting at 30 mg daily, and ophthalmopathy patients received high-dose intravenous methylprednisolone. The paper reports TCR Vbeta CDR3 sequencing of some 140 peripheral blood samples: 43 ophthalmopathy, fewer than 85 hyperthyroidism and approximately 17 progressor patients. Results and caveats for the whole study, not just this receptor: Most expanded thyroid clonotypes (frequency above 0.001) were also detected in blood, a finding suggesting that blood repertoires may reflect thyroid immune responses. In validation, progression to ophthalmopathy was predicted by the model with almost 71% sensitivity and roughly 72% specificity, a median of about 6.8 months before onset. Ophthalmopathy was separated from stable hyperthyroidism by a 13 V-J signature model, with approximately 90% sensitivity and 81% to 82% specificity obtained in cross-validation and 80%/75% obtained in testing. No statistical method was used to fix the sample size in advance, and group allocation was not hidden from the investigators.

V lost 2 bases and J lost 6 bases; the stretch between them is 11 bases long. CDR1 and CDR2, looked up from the germline V gene, are MNHEY and SVGAGI. The CDR3, cysteine through phenylalanine, is 14 amino acids long. Only CDR3 DNA is held: 42 bases, read in frame from base 1. In the ophthalmopathy patients, disease was moderately to severely active, with a Clinical Activity Score of 3 or more, a NOSPECS grade of 4 or more, and a duration of less than 3 months. Any patient with an uncontrolled infection, another autoimmune disease, pregnancy or lactation was excluded. Diagnoses were based on clinical symptoms, serum thyroxine and TRAb, thyroid ultrasound and orbital computed tomography. PBMCs were separated from roughly 10 ml of fresh peripheral blood using Ficoll-Paque density gradient centrifugation. Total RNA was extracted using Trizol reagent, and RNA quality was assessed on an Agilent 2100 Bioanalyzer.

With regard to this clonotype: Its cognate antigen has yet to be identified. The sample holds no much larger clone one base away, and base qualities are not on file.

The TCR beta CDR3 regions were amplified from RNA transcripts. The TCR CDR3 was subjected to a first round of RT-PCR using the HTBI primer set and the Qiagen OneStep RT-PCR kit. Libraries were constructed in a second round of multiplex PCR, after which size selection and purification were performed. Paired-end sequencing of the libraries was performed with 100 bp reads on an Illumina HiSeq2000. The published analysis was carried out like this. SOAPnuke was used to process the raw data, throwing out any read that contained adapters or uncalled bases, had a mean Phred below 15, or lacked an exact constant-primer or identifier match. High-quality paired reads were merged using COPE v1.2.5, and each unique nucleotide sequence was defined as a clonotype. Clonotypes were aligned to IMGT TRBV, TRBD and TRBJ reference segments using MiTCR v1.1. Analysis was restricted to V-J combinations with a frequency above 0.0001, which covered roughly 99% of repertoires. A TCS score was defined as the ratio of F50 (clonal expansion) to E x V (chaos), with BLOSUM62-based TCRdist applied between CDR3 peptides within each V-J. Welch's t-statistics and random forest reduced some 510 V-J features to roughly 13, which were used in a naive Bayes classifier (R e1071). The public sequencing data were trimmed at Q25 with fastp and processed into clonotypes with MiXCR by TCRdb, which kept only in-frame beta chains. Every entry covers one CDR3 protein and lists the most common genes and DNA from its rows. None of the V and J calls come from the authors' own analysis; TCRdb made them. Within this sample are around 600,000 distinct CDR3 sequences, with around 15% of them counted one time only. The top ten hold less than 3.5% of the sample.

This receptor was identified in a woman in her forties with Graves' ophthalmopathy. The sequence links TRBV6-5 to TRBJ2-1; no confident D gene assignment can be made. Sample: blood. The CDR3 protein is CASSYLGRSNEQFF. The bases read TGTGCCAGCAGTTACCTCGGACGCTCCAATGAGCAGTTCTTC.